The present T cell receptor beta chain was sequenced within a study of blood T cell repertoires in COVID-19. Across the whole study: Both acute and convalescent COVID-19 samples were obtained from the United States, Italy and Spain. The analysed material was cDNA or gDNA that came from T cells, B-cell-depleted T cells, or PBMCs.

With 5 bases clipped from V and 3 bases from J, the junction kept 3 bases outside the gene matches. CDR3 length: 13 amino acids. CDR1 and CDR2 (germline): SNHLY, FYNNEI. This clone appeared a few times. Per the original methods: Reference gene primer amplification yielded estimated nucleated cell counts. Sequencing was performed with immunoSEQ multiplex PCR; in TCRdb, only in-frame clones are kept and a portion is missing. The V and J calls and the clone size are those of that table, but D and trimming were determined from the DNA. Among more than 150,000 clones, 65% to 90% were seen once, and the ten largest hold roughly 8.9%.

Sample: peripheral blood. The receptor's source is a woman in her forties or fifties with acute or convalescent COVID-19. The V call is TRBV2, the J call TRBJ1-1, with 7 nucleotides matching TRBD1. The CDR3 coding sequence is TGTGCCAGCAGTTTGACAGGGTACACTGAAGCTTTCTTT. This encodes CASSLTGYTEAFF. Drawing the rest from reference TRBV2 and TRBJ1-1, the complete variable domain is EPEVTQTPSHQVTQMGQEVILRCVPISNHLYFYWYRQILGQKVEFLVSFYNNEISEKSEIFDDQFSVERPDGSNFTLKIRSTKLEDSAMYFCASSLTGYTEAFFGQGTRLTVV.